This passage covers 25 T cell receptor beta chains from one sample sequenced in a study of T cells after yellow fever vaccination. One entry per CDR3 protein, called by TCRdb with MiXCR from the 5' RACE reads. The sample comprises roughly 120,000 distinct CDR3 sequences, roughly 8.4% of which are singletons, and about 25% rests with the top ten. The specimen comprised CD8+ T cells sorted from PBMCs, sampled 45 days after the yellow fever booster vaccination. The source of these receptors is a man younger than 45 who received the YFV17D yellow fever vaccine.

This clonotype was observed a handful of times. The J gene is TRBJ1-2, the V gene TRBV7-9, with D perhaps TRBD1 (6 bases). The germline gives CDR1 SEHNR, CDR2 FQNEAQ (reference sequence). The CDR3 extends over 15 amino acids. Deletions cut 4 bases from V and 0 bases from J, with 12 bases between. CDR3 sequence reads: CASSSLQGPNYGYTF. The CDR3 DNA reads TGTGCCAGCAGCTCACTCCAGGGGCCTAACTATGGCTACACCTTC.

This clonotype has only a few counts. The V gene is TRBV15, the J gene TRBJ2-5, with 12 nucleotides matching TRBD1. The CDR3 loop spans 16 amino acids. Germline V gene lookup returns CDR1 LNHNV and CDR2 YYDKDF (reference sequence). V was pared by 3 bases and J by 1 base, with 3 bases of the junction left unmatched. CDR3 loop: CATSRGDRGRQETQYF. CDR3 sequence (DNA): TGTGCCACCAGCAGGGGGGACAGGGGGCGCCAAGAGACCCAGTACTTC.

This clonotype was counted at least ten times. The chain carries TRBV20-1 and TRBJ2-3; 8 bases align to TRBD2. The CDR3 spans 14 residues. Germline V gene sequence: CDR1 DFQATT, CDR2 SNEGSKA (reference sequence). V was pared by 6 bases and J by 5 bases, with 10 bases of the junction left unmatched. The CDR3 is CSAPPTSGLDTQYF. The CDR3, as DNA: TGCAGTGCCCCCCCAACTAGCGGTTTAGATACGCAGTATTTT.

This clonotype has at least ten counts. CDR3 sequence: CSVEVDGTDTQYF. The CDR3 DNA reads TGCAGCGTTGAGGTCGACGGTACAGATACGCAGTATTTT. This chain joins TRBV29-1 and TRBJ2-3; D not resolved. V lost 3 bases to trimming and J lost 3 bases, with 10 bases between them. Germline-derived CDR1 and CDR2 are SQVTM and ANQGSEA. The CDR3 runs to 13 residues.

This clonotype was found a few times. The V gene is TRBV6-1, the J gene TRBJ2-7; the D gene could be TRBD1 or TRBD2 (5 bases each). Trimming pared 6 bases from V and 12 bases from J, leaving 15 bases between. The CDR3 contains 11 residues. Germline CDR1 and CDR2: MNHNS and SASEGT. CDR3 nucleotide sequence: TGTGCCAGCAGAAATATCCGGGACCCGTACTTC. Translation gives CASRNIRDPYF.

This clonotype was counted many times. This chain joins TRBV12-3 or TRBV12-4 and TRBJ2-3, with D perhaps given as TRBD1 or TRBD2 (5 bases each). The CDR3 has 14 residues. V dropped 5 bases and J dropped 3 bases, with 12 bases sitting between them. The CDR3: CASSPGRFTDTQYF. CDR3 DNA sequence: TGTGCCAGCAGTCCGGGACGCTTTACAGATACGCAGTATTTT.

This clonotype occurred once. A much more abundant neighbour one base away suggests this may be a read error. DNA of the CDR3: TGCAGTGCCCTGAGCAGGAGTAGCTCCTACGAGCAGTACTTC. Translating gives CSALSRSSSYEQYF. The chain has TRBV20-1 and TRBJ2-7; D is unresolved. Trimming took 6 bases from V and 0 from J, leaving 15 bases between them. Per germline, CDR1 DFQATT and CDR2 SNEGSKA (reference sequence). The CDR3 covers 14 residues.

This clonotype showed up many times. The chain joins TRBV20-1 to TRBJ1-2; D remains unclear. The CDR3 is 13 residues long. Between the trimmed V and J ends, which lost 6 bases and 1 base, there was a span of 12 bases. Germline lookup yields CDR1 DFQATT and CDR2 SNEGSKA (reference sequence). CDR3 coding DNA: TGCAGTGCCCCCATTCCGGGTAACTATGGCTACACCTTC. It translates to CSAPIPGNYGYTF.

J is TRBJ2-1 and V is TRBV28; 13 bases map to TRBD2. CDR1 MDHEN and CDR2 SYDVKM come from the germline V gene. The V segment lost 5 bases and the J segment 8 bases; nucleotides outside the gene matches: 3. CDR3 size: 14 residues. The CDR3 region is CASSKLAGGDEQFF. CDR3 in DNA: TGTGCCAGCAGTAAACTAGCGGGAGGGGATGAGCAGTTCTTC.

This clonotype came up many times. The chain recombines TRBV5-4 with TRBJ2-3; TRBD2 matches 9 bases. V lost 4 bases to trimming and J lost 3 bases; unmatched junction nucleotides: 9. This CDR3 has 16 amino acids. Germline V gene data show CDR1 as SGHNT and CDR2 as YYREEE (reference sequence). DNA for the CDR3: TGTGCCAGCAGCCTTGGGGTAGCGGGAGCGACAGATACGCAGTATTTT. Its translation: CASSLGVAGATDTQYF.

The table lists this clonotype with a count of one. A read error may explain this, as a much larger clone is one base away. V gene TRBV6-5 combines with J gene TRBJ2-5, with D possibly TRBD2 on 5 matching bases. CDR3 length: 15 residues. CDR1 and CDR2 from the germline V gene are MNHEY and SVGAGI. The CDR3 loop is CARSYSNGAEVAQYF. DNA for the CDR3: TGTGCCAGGAGTTACTCGAATGGCGCGGAGGTGGCCCAGTACTTC.

This clonotype was seen repeatedly, ten times or more. This chain joins TRBV5-1 and TRBJ1-2; D ambiguous. The CDR3 runs 15 residues. V lost 3 bases and J lost 4, with 16 bases in between. Germline assignment: CDR1 SGHRS and CDR2 YFSETQ. CDR3 protein: CASSWNGGTGYGYTF. The CDR3 DNA is TGCGCCAGCAGCTGGAATGGAGGCACGGGCTATGGCTACACCTTC.

This clonotype was seen a handful of times. The chain is built from TRBV5-6 and TRBJ2-1; D is possibly TRBD2 (5 bases). Trimming took 2 bases from V and 4 from J, leaving 13 bases between them. The CDR3 consists of 15 residues. From germline, CDR1 is SGHDT and CDR2 YYEEEE. CDR3 sequence: CASSFFAGGYNEQFF. The DNA of the CDR3 is TGTGCCAGCAGCTTTTTTGCGGGTGGTTACAATGAGCAGTTCTTC.

This clonotype showed up many times. This chain's CDR3 is CSASKGQGYGEQYF. For the CDR3, the DNA is TGCAGTGCTAGTAAAGGACAGGGGTACGGTGAGCAGTACTTC. The chain combines TRBV20-1 with TRBJ2-7; TRBD1 aligns across 9 bases. Germline CDR1 reads DFQATT; CDR2 reads SNEGSKA (reference sequence). CDR3 length equals 14 residues. Losses at the gene ends were 3 bases for V and 7 bases for J; bases not matched to a gene: 10.

This sequence joins TRBV29-1 and TRBJ2-2; the D is unclear. There are 15 residues in the CDR3. Trimming cost V 2 bases and J 5 bases, with 15 bases left between them. CDR1 and CDR2 from the germline V gene are SQVTM and ANQGSEA. The CDR3 nucleotides read TGCAGCGTTGAAAAGGGCAGCTTTTTGACCGGGGAGCTGTTTTTT. Protein: CSVEKGSFLTGELFF.

CDR3 in amino acids: CASSFRTSGYEQYF. DNA of the CDR3: TGTGCCAGCAGCTTTAGGACTAGCGGTTACGAGCAGTACTTC. J is TRBJ2-7 and V is TRBV5-6; 10 nucleotides line up with TRBD2. V was clipped by 2 bases and J by 4 bases; unmatched bases: 3. From germline, CDR1 is SGHDT and CDR2 YYEEEE. This CDR3 is 14 amino acids long.

This clonotype showed up just a few times. V and J are TRBV5-4 and TRBJ2-5; 15 nucleotides agree with TRBD2. The CDR3 runs 14 residues. CDR1 and CDR2 from the germline V gene are SGHNT and YYREEE (reference sequence). J lost 5 bases, V lost 5 bases, and 1 base had no gene match. The CDR3 loop is CASRGTSGRETQYF. The CDR3 DNA reads TGTGCCAGCAGAGGGACTAGCGGGAGGGAGACCCAGTACTTC.

Many counts were recorded for this clonotype. This chain links TRBV6-5 with TRBJ2-3; no clear D. This CDR3 has 13 amino acids. The ends were cut back, 2 bases at V and 0 bases at J, with 3 bases in the middle. Germline values: CDR1 MNHEY, CDR2 SVGAGI. In DNA form, the CDR3 reads TGTGCCAGCAGTTACGGTAGCACAGATACGCAGTATTTT. Amino acids: CASSYGSTDTQYF.

This clonotype was seen repeatedly, ten times or more. The genes are TRBV12-3 or TRBV12-4 and TRBJ2-1; 9 nucleotides match TRBD2. Unmatched junction bases numbered 8, after V lost 5 bases and J lost 9 bases. The CDR3 extends over 14 amino acids. The CDR3 DNA reads as TGTGCCAGCAGTGTAGGGACTAGCATGGTTGAGCAGTTCTTC. Translating it yields CASSVGTSMVEQFF.

This clonotype showed up just once. A read error may be the cause here, since a much bigger clone is one base away. This chain connects TRBV4-3 to TRBJ2-7, with D perhaps given as TRBD1 or TRBD2 (5 bases each). The CDR3 has 16 residues. CDR1 LGHNA and CDR2 YSLEER come from the germline V gene. Between the trimmed V and J ends, which lost 3 bases and 4 bases, there was a span of 19 bases. CDR3 loop: CASSQFTGTIQYEQYF. The CDR3 DNA is TGCGCCAGCAGCCAGTTTACCGGGACCATCCAATACGAGCAGTACTTC.

This clonotype was seen at least ten times. V and J are TRBV27 and TRBJ1-2; D unclear. Trimming cost V 5 bases and J 6 bases, with 13 bases left between them. The CDR3 is 13 amino acids. Germline V gene data show CDR1 as MNHEY and CDR2 as SMNVEV (reference sequence). The CDR3 here is CASSINIRDGYTF. The DNA of the CDR3 is TGTGCCAGCAGTATAAACATACGGGATGGCTACACCTTC.

This clonotype was seen ten or more times. The rearrangement joins TRBV4-3 to TRBJ2-7, with 11 bases matching TRBD2. J was trimmed by 2 bases and V by 0 bases; bases with no gene match: 3. The CDR3 covers 16 residues. Germline lookup yields CDR1 LGHNA and CDR2 YSLEER. The CDR3, as DNA: TGCGCCAGCAGCCAAGATGCACTAGCGGGAGCCTACGAGCAGTACTTC. Residues: CASSQDALAGAYEQYF.

This clonotype has ten or more counts. This chain joins TRBV10-3 and TRBJ2-2; D is uncertain. The CDR3 runs to 12 residues. The germline V and J ends were trimmed by 7 bases and 4 bases, with 7 bases remaining between them. The germline gives CDR1 ENHRY, CDR2 SYGVKD. The CDR3 loop reads CAINAVTGELFF. The CDR3 DNA follows: TGTGCCATCAACGCGGTCACCGGGGAGCTGTTTTTT.

This clonotype was detected many times. The chain uses TRBV27 and TRBJ2-1; TRBD2 matches at 11 bases. V was pared by 6 bases and J by 8 bases, with 6 bases of the junction left unmatched. The CDR3 is made up of 14 amino acids. The germline V gene has CDR1 MNHEY and CDR2 SMNVEV (reference sequence). The CDR3 reads CASRVAGGVDEQFF. CDR3 nucleotides: TGTGCCAGCAGGGTAGCGGGAGGGGTCGATGAGCAGTTCTTC.

This clonotype has a count of ten or more. The V gene is TRBV7-8, the J gene TRBJ2-3; the D gene is possibly TRBD2 (6 bases). V was pared by 1 base and J by 5 bases, with 19 bases between. This CDR3 has 17 residues. Germline CDR1 reads SGHVS; CDR2 reads FQNEAQ. The CDR3 region is CASSLVAPGGGEDTQYF. CDR3 in DNA: TGTGCCAGCAGCTTAGTTGCCCCTGGCGGAGGGGAAGATACGCAGTATTTT.